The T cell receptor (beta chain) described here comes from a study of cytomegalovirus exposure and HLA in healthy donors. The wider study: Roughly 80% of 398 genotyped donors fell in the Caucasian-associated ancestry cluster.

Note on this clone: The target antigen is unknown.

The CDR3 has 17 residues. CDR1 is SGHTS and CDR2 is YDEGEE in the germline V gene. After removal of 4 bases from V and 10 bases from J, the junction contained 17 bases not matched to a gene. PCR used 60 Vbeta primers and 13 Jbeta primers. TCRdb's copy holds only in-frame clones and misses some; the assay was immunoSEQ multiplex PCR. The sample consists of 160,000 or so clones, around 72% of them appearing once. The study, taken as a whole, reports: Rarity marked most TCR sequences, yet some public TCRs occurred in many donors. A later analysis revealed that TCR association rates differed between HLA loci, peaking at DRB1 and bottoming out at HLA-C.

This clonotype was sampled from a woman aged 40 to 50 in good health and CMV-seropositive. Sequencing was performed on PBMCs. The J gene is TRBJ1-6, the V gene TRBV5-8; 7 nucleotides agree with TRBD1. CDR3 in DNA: TGTGCCAGCAGCCCATACCTGGGACAGACTTTTAGATCACCCCTCCACTTT. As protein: CASSPYLGQTFRSPLHF.